Reported below is one T cell receptor (beta chain). The source of the sample is a study of cytomegalovirus exposure and HLA in healthy donors. CDR1 is GTSNPN, CDR2 SVGIG, per germline (reference sequence). CDR3 length: 12 residues. V lost 8 bases and J lost 3; bases outside the gene matches: 3. The PCR employed 60 Vbeta primers together with 13 Jbeta primers. The method was immunoSEQ multiplex PCR; TCRdb's version includes in-frame clones alone and lacks a portion of them. The sample shows 120,000 or so clones, 75% to 90% of them seen only once. The TCR originated in a male donor in good health and CMV-seronegative. The sample taken for sequencing was PBMCs. V usage is TRBV30 and J usage is TRBJ2-1; 8 positions match TRBD1. CDR3 protein: CAGDRRYNEQFF. For the CDR3, the DNA is TGTGCCGGGGACAGGCGCTACAATGAGCAGTTCTTC.